This TCR beta chain was documented in a study of cytotoxic CD8 clonotypes in ibrutinib-treated CLL. For the study at large: Patients: around 11 relapsed/refractory, approximately 14 treatment-naive, fewer than 18 IGHV unmutated.

In this sample, this clone turned up a few times. CDR3 length equals 13 residues. Trimming stripped 3 bases from V and 3 bases from J, with 7 bases between. The V gene's germline CDR1 is SEHNR and CDR2 FQNEAQ (reference sequence). Assay used: immunoSEQ multiplex PCR; TCRdb lists only in-frame clones, some missing. The repertoire consists of about 12,000 clones, with around 68% occurring once and the leading ten covering roughly 27%. The gene calls are TRBV7-9 and TRBJ2-3, with no clear D. The sample consisted of PBMCs, taken before ibrutinib treatment. This TCR came from a human donor with chronic lymphocytic leukemia. The CDR3 region has the DNA TGTGCCAGCAGCTTTGTAGGGACAGATACGCAGTATTTT. This gives the protein CASSFVGTDTQYF.